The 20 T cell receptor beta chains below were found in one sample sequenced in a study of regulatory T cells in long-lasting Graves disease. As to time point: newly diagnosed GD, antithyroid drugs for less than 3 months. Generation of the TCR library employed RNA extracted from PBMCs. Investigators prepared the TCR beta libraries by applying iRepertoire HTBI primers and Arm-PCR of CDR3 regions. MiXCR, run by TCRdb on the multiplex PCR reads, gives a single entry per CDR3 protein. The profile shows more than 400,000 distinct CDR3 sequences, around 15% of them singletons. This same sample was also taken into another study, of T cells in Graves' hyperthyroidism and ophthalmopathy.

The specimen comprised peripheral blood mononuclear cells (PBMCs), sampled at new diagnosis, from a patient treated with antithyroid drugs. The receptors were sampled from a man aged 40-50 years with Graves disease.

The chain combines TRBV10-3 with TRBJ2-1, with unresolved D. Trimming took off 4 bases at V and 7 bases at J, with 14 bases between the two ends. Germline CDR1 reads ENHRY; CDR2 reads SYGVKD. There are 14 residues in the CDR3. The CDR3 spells CAISVPPAWNEQFF. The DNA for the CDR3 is TGTGCCATCAGTGTCCCCCCAGCTTGGAATGAGCAGTTCTTC.

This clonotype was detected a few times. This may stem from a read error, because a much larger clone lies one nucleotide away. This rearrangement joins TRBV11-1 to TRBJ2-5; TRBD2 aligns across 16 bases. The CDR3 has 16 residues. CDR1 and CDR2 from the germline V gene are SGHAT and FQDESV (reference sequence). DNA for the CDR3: TGTGCCAGCAGCTATGGGACTAGCGGGAGGGTGCATGAGCAGTCCTTC. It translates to CASSYGTSGRVHEQSF. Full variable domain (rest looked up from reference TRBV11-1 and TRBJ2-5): EAEVAQSPRYKITEKSQAVAFWCDPISGHATLYWYRQILGQGPELLVQFQDESVVDDSQLPKDRFSAERLKGVDSTLKIQPAELGDSAMYLCASSYGTSGRVHEQSFGPGTRLLVL.

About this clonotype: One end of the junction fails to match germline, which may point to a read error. CDR3 residues: CATLGLAGNTRELFF. In DNA form, the CDR3 reads TGTGCCACCTTGGGACTAGCGGGGAACACCAGGGAGCTGTTTTTT. This chain links TRBV24-1 with TRBJ2-2, with 13 positions matching TRBD2. CDR3 length equals 15 residues. Germline V gene sequence: CDR1 KGHDR, CDR2 SFDVKD.

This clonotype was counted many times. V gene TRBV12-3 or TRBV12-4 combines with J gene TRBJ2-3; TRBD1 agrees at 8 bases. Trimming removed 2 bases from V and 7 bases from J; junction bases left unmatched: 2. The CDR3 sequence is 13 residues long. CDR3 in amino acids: CASSLQGANTQYF. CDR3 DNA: TGTGCCAGCAGTTTACAGGGGGCAAATACGCAGTATTTT.

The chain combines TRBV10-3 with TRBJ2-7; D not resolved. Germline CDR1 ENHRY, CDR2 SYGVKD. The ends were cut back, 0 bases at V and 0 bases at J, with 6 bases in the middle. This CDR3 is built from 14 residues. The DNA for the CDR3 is TGTGCCATCAGTGAGTCCACAGACTCCTACGAGCAGTACTTC. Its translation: CAISESTDSYEQYF.

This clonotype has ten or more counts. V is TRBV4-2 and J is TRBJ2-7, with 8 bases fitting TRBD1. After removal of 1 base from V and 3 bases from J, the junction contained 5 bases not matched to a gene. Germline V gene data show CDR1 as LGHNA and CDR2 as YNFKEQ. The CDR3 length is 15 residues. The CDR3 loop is CASSQGGTGDYEQYF. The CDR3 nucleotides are TGTGCCAGCAGCCAAGGTGGGACAGGAGACTACGAGCAGTACTTC.

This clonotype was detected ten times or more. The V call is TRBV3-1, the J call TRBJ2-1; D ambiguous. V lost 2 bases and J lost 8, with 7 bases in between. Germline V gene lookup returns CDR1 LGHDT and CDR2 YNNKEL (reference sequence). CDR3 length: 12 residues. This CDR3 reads CASSQSWDEQFF. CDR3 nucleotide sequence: TGTGCCAGCAGCCAAAGTTGGGATGAGCAGTTCTTC.

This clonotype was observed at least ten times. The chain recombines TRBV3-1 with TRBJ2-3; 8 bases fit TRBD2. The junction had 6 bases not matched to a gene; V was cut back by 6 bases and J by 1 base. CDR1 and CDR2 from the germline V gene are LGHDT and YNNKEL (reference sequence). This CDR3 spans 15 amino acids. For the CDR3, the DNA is TGTGCCAGCAGAAGCGGGGGACTCCGCACAGATACGCAGTATTTT. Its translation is CASRSGGLRTDTQYF.

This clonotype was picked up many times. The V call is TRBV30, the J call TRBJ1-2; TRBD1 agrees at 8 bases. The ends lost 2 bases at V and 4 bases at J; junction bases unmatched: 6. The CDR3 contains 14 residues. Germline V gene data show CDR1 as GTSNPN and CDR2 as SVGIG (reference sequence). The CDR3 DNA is TGTGCCTGGAGTAGACAGGGGAACGGCTATGGCTACACCTTC. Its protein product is CAWSRQGNGYGYTF. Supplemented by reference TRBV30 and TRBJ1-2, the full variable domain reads SQTIHQWPATLVQPVGSPLSLECTVEGTSNPNLYWYRQAAGRGLQLLFYSVGIGQISSEVPQNLSASRPQDRQFILSSKKLLLSDSGFYLCAWSRQGNGYGYTFGSGTRLTVV.

CDR3 residues: CASSQDGRTSITDTQYF. The DNA for the CDR3 is TGCGCCAGCAGCCAAGACGGGAGGACTAGCATCACAGATACGCAGTATTTT. V is TRBV4-1 and J is TRBJ2-3; TRBD2 matches 8 bases. The CDR3 extends over 17 amino acids. The germline CDR1 and CDR2 sequences are MGHRA and YSYEKL. With 0 bases clipped from V and 2 bases from J, the junction kept 7 bases outside the gene matches.

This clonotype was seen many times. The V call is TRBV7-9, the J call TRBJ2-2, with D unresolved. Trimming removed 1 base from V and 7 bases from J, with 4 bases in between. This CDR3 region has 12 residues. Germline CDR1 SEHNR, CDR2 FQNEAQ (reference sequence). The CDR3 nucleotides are TGTGCCAGCAGCTTAGTAGGCGGGGAGCTGTTTTTT. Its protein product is CASSLVGGELFF.

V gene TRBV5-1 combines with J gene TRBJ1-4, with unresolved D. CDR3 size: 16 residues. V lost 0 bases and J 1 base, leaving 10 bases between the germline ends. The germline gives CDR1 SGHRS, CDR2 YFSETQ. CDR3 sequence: CASSLGVTKTNEKLFF. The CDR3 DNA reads TGCGCCAGCAGCTTGGGAGTTACCAAAACTAATGAAAAACTGTTTTTT.

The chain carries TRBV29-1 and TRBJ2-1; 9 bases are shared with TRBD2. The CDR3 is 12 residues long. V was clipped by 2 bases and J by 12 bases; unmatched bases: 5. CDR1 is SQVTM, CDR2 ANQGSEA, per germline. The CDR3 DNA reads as TGCAGCGTTGAACTAGCGGGGAGATTGCAGTTCTTC. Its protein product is CSVELAGRLQFF.

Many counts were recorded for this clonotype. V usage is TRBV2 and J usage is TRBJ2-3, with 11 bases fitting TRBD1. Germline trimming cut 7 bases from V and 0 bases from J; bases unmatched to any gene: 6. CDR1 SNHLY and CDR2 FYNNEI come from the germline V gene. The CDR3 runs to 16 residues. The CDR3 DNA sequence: TGTGCCAGCACTTTCCGGGACAGGGGGAGCACAGATACGCAGTATTTT. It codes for CASTFRDRGSTDTQYF.

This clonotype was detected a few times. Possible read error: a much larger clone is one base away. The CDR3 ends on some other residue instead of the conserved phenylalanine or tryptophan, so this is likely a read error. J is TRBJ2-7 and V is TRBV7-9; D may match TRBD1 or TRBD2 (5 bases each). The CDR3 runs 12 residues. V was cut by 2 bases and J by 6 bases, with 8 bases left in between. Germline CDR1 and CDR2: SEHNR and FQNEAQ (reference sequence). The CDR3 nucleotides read TGTGCCAGCAGCTTAAATGGGGGCGAGCAGTACCTC. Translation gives CASSLNGGEQYL.

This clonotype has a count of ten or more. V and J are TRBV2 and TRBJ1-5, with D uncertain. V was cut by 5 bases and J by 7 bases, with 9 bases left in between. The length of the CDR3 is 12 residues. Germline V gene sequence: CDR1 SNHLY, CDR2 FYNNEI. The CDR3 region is CASSLLYQPQHF. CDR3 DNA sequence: TGTGCCAGCAGTCTCTTATACCAGCCCCAGCATTTT.

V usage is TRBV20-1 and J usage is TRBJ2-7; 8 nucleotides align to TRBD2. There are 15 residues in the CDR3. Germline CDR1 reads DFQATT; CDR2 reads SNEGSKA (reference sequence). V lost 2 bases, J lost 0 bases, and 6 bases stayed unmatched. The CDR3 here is CSARPARGGSYEQYF. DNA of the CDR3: TGCAGTGCTAGACCGGCCCGGGGGGGCTCCTACGAGCAGTACTTC.

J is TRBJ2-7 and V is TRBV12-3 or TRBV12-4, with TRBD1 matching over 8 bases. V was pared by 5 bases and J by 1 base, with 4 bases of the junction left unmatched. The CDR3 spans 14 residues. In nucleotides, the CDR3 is TGTGCCAGCAGTGACGGACAGGGATCCTACGAGCAGTACTTC. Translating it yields CASSDGQGSYEQYF.

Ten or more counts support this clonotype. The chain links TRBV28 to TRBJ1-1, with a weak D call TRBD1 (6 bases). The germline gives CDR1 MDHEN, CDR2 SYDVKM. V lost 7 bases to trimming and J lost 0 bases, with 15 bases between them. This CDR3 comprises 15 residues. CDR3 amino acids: CASIQGGSMNTEAFF. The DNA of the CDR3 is TGTGCCAGCATACAGGGCGGATCTATGAACACTGAAGCTTTCTTT.

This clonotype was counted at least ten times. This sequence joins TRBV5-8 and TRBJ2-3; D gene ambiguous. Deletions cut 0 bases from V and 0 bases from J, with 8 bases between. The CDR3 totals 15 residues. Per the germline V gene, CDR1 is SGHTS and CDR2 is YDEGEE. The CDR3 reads CASSLGRTSTDTQYF. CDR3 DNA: TGTGCCAGCAGCTTGGGCAGAACTAGCACAGATACGCAGTATTTT.